A single sample gave rise to the 9 T cell receptor beta chains below, sequenced in a study of control samples from healthy donors and cancer patients. TCRdb's copy holds only in-frame clones and misses some; the assay was immunoSEQ multiplex PCR. The table includes 70,000 to 75,000 clones, 87% detected once. The material sequenced was blood. All receptors derive from a woman aged 45 to 65 in good health.

The genes are TRBV2 and TRBJ1-5, with 7 bases lining up with TRBD1. The germline CDR1 and CDR2 sequences are SNHLY and FYNNEI. Trimming took 6 bases from V and 9 from J; bases not matched to a gene: 5. This CDR3 has 12 residues. The CDR3 region is CASRAQGGPQHF. The CDR3 DNA reads as TGTGCCAGCAGGGCTCAGGGGGGGCCCCAGCATTTT.

The J gene is TRBJ2-2, the V gene TRBV12-3 or TRBV12-4; D gene unclear. CDR3 size: 12 residues. V was trimmed by 1 base and J by 7 bases, leaving 4 bases between them. The CDR3 loop is CASSLGHGELFF. CDR3 in DNA: TGTGCCAGCAGTTTAGGGCACGGGGAGCTGTTTTTT.

The chain uses TRBV3-1 (or the pseudogene TRBV3-2) and TRBJ2-1, with TRBD2 as a possible D gene (6 bases). The V gene lost 4 bases and the J gene lost 13 bases, with 11 bases spanning the gap. The CDR3 has 11 amino acids. The germline gives CDR1 LGHDT, CDR2 YNNKEL (reference sequence). The CDR3: CASSPGTAQFF. The CDR3 DNA follows: TGTGCCAGCAGCCCCGGGACTGCCCAGTTCTTC.

The chain couples TRBV9 to TRBJ2-5; 7 bases line up with TRBD1. This CDR3 region has 13 residues. Germline CDR1 SGDLS, CDR2 YYNGEE. Trimming removed 4 bases from V and 4 bases from J; junction bases left unmatched: 4. In DNA form, the CDR3 reads TGTGCCAGCAGCCTTGGGACAGCAGAGACCCAGTACTTC. The encoded protein is CASSLGTAETQYF.

This clone was picked up a small number of times. The chain links TRBV5-1 to TRBJ1-4; 9 nucleotides match TRBD1. Germline V gene lookup returns CDR1 SGHRS and CDR2 YFSETQ. The CDR3 covers 16 residues. The J segment lost 5 bases and the V segment lost 3 bases, leaving 8 bases of the junction unmatched. The CDR3 DNA is TGCGCCAGCAGCTCCCGGCCCGGGACAGGGAATGAAAAACTGTTTTTT. Protein: CASSSRPGTGNEKLFF.

V usage is TRBV4-1 and J usage is TRBJ2-7; 9 bases map to TRBD1. V lost 2 bases and J lost 4; bases outside the gene matches: 6. Germline CDR1 MGHRA, CDR2 YSYEKL. The CDR3 runs 15 residues. CDR3 residues: CASSQPHRGRYEQYF. CDR3 sequence (DNA): TGCGCCAGCAGCCAACCGCACAGGGGGCGATACGAGCAGTACTTC.

V is TRBV28 and J is TRBJ1-6; the D gene is possibly TRBD1 (5 bases). The V end was cut by 9 bases, the J end by 6 bases, with 9 bases between. This CDR3 is 12 amino acids long. From germline, CDR1 is MDHEN and CDR2 SYDVKM. The CDR3 loop is CASYQGNSPLHF. In nucleotides, the CDR3 is TGTGCCAGTTATCAGGGTAATTCACCCCTCCACTTT.

The chain is built from TRBV5-1 and TRBJ2-5; maybe TRBD2 (6 bases). V lost 0 bases and J 0 bases, leaving 12 bases between the germline ends. Per the germline V gene, CDR1 is SGHRS and CDR2 is YFSETQ. The CDR3 covers 16 residues. The CDR3 region has the DNA TGCGCCAGCAGCTTGGGACTAGGTCTTAACCAAGAGACCCAGTACTTC. This encodes CASSLGLGLNQETQYF.

CDR3 nucleotides: TGTGCCAGTAAAAGGGTGACAGCCGGTTATTATAGCAATCAGCCCCAGCATTTT. Amino acid sequence: CASKRVTAGYYSNQPQHF. V gene TRBV19 combines with J gene TRBJ1-5, with a weak D call TRBD1 (5 bases). The germline V and J ends were trimmed by 7 bases and 0 bases, with 22 bases remaining between them. CDR3 length equals 18 residues. Germline V gives CDR1 LNHDA, CDR2 SQIVND (reference sequence).